The subject of this entry is one T cell receptor beta chain. Its antigen is currently unknown. The same CDR3 arises from other DNA sequences in this sample as well. The CDR3 consists of 13 residues. V lost 4 bases to trimming and J lost 1 base, with 8 bases between them. Germline V gene data show CDR1 as KGHSH and CDR2 as LQKENI. Splitting the CD4+ cells yielded a CD45RA+ naive subset and a CD45RA-negative memory subset. These data come from a study of shared clonotypes between healthy human individuals. Regarding the study as a whole: Larger estimated richness was generally seen in naive subsets than in memory subsets.

The assay was carried out at the deep level. Genomic DNA from each subset was divided evenly over several immunoSEQ plates. Repertoires were generated with immunoSEQ multiplex PCR, while TCRdb's copy carries only in-frame clones and drops some. The sample holds some 360,000 clones, more than 60% seen once. The chain is built from TRBV18 and TRBJ2-7; no firm D call. This receptor was obtained from a man aged 30 to 45 in good health. Sequenced material: memory CD4+ T cells sorted from blood. Stated subset: CD45RA-negative fraction. Here the CDR3 reads CASSQGRSYEQYF. CDR3 nucleotide sequence: TGTGCCAGCTCACAAGGGCGGTCCTACGAGCAGTACTTC.